One and the same sample provided the 15 T cell receptor beta chains below, sequenced in a study of T cells in localized non-small cell lung cancer. The protocol was immunoSEQ multiplex PCR, while the TCRdb copy is restricted to in-frame clones and leaves out a portion. Among 40,000 to 60,000 clones listed, 70% to 90% were seen once. The input for sequencing was PBMCs, taken before any cancer treatment. The receptors here all came from a female donor with stage II lung adenocarcinoma.

The chain links TRBV4-1 to TRBJ2-1; tentative D call: TRBD2 (6 bases). Germline-derived CDR1 and CDR2 are MGHRA and YSYEKL. V was cut by 5 bases and J by 6 bases, with 8 bases left in between. CDR3 length: 12 amino acids. CDR3 in amino acids: CASSAAGNEQFF. The DNA for the CDR3 is TGCGCCAGCAGCGCAGCGGGCAATGAGCAGTTCTTC.

This clone was seen once. The J gene is TRBJ2-7, the V gene TRBV10-3, with 7 bases aligning to TRBD1. The CDR3 has 14 amino acids. J gave up 5 bases and V 4 bases, and 8 bases lay outside the gene matches. Germline-derived CDR1 and CDR2 are ENHRY and SYGVKD. CDR3 bases: TGTGCCATCAGTGGACAGGGTGAATTGGACGAGCAGTACTTC. Protein: CAISGQGELDEQYF.

The chain couples TRBV12-5 to TRBJ2-6, with D tentatively TRBD1 (5 bases). The CDR3 runs to 17 residues. Trimming removed 5 bases at V and 5 bases at J, with 19 bases between. Germline V gene lookup returns CDR1 LGHNT and CDR2 FRNRAP. This chain's CDR3 is CASGINTGQSRANVLTF. CDR3 bases: TGTGCTAGTGGTATAAACACAGGACAAAGTCGGGCCAACGTCCTGACTTTC.

This clone came up once. V gene TRBV19 combines with J gene TRBJ1-1, with D perhaps TRBD1 (6 bases). The CDR3 is 13 residues long. V was clipped by 1 base and J by 6 bases, with 9 bases between them. Germline V lookup: CDR1 LNHDA, CDR2 SQIVND (reference sequence). This chain's CDR3 is CASSIAGVAEAFF. DNA of the CDR3: TGTGCCAGTAGTATAGCAGGGGTGGCTGAAGCTTTCTTT.

V gene TRBV4-1 combines with J gene TRBJ2-7, with D perhaps TRBD1 (5 bases). Trimming shortened V by 4 bases and J by 4 bases, and 11 bases separated the two germline ends. The CDR3 is 13 amino acids. Germline V lookup: CDR1 MGHRA, CDR2 YSYEKL. This CDR3 is CASSPAGIYEQYF. In nucleotides, the CDR3 is TGCGCCAGCAGCCCGGCAGGGATTTACGAGCAGTACTTC.

Worth noting for this clone: One junction end does not reproduce the germline sequence, and a read error may be involved. The chain has TRBV7-7 and TRBJ2-5; tentative D call: TRBD1 (5 bases). Germline V CDR1 and CDR2: SSHAT, FNYEAQ (reference sequence). CDR3 length: 14 amino acids. CDR3 in DNA: TGTGCTAGCAGCTTAGACGGTCAGGGAGAGACCCAGTACTTC. This sequence encodes CASSLDGQGETQYF. Looking up the rest from reference TRBV7-7 and TRBJ2-5 gives the full variable domain: GAGVSQSPRYKVTKRGQDVTLRCDPISSHATLYWYQQALGQGPEFLTYFNYEAQPDKSGLPSDRFSAERPEGSISTLTIQRTEQRDSAMYRCASSLDGQGETQYFGPGTRLLVL.

This clone was detected only once. V usage is TRBV4-1 and J usage is TRBJ1-2; 10 bases are a match to TRBD1. The trim removed 5 bases at V and 8 bases at J, leaving 8 bases unmatched. CDR3 length: 14 residues. The V gene's germline CDR1 is MGHRA and CDR2 YSYEKL. The CDR3 bases are TGCGCCAGCAGCGCCCGGGACAGGGGCTCCGGCTACACCTTC. Protein: CASSARDRGSGYTF.

The J gene is TRBJ2-7, the V gene TRBV7-8; D unresolved. The length of the CDR3 is 12 residues. CDR1 is SGHVS, CDR2 FQNEAQ, per germline. Trimming took 6 bases from V and 3 from J, leaving 9 bases between them. The CDR3 protein is CASSSGYYEQYF. The CDR3 DNA follows: TGTGCCAGCAGTTCTGGGTACTACGAGCAGTACTTC.

In this sample, this clone turned up a few times. The chain uses TRBV30 and TRBJ1-1; a weak D match, TRBD1 (5 bases). Trimming removed 7 bases from V and 1 base from J, with 13 bases in between. Germline V lookup: CDR1 GTSNPN, CDR2 SVGIG (reference sequence). This CDR3 region has 13 residues. CDR3 residues: CAYSGRQNTEAFF. In DNA, the CDR3 is TGTGCCTATTCGGGACGACAGAACACTGAAGCTTTCTTT.

This clone was seen more than once but under ten times. V usage is TRBV4-1 and J usage is TRBJ1-2; 10 bases align to TRBD1. The trim removed 0 bases at V and 4 bases at J, leaving 8 bases unmatched. The germline V gene has CDR1 MGHRA and CDR2 YSYEKL. The CDR3 has 17 amino acids. The CDR3 reads CASSQDWTGGAFYGYTF. CDR3 nucleotides: TGCGCCAGCAGCCAAGATTGGACAGGGGGAGCGTTCTATGGCTACACCTTC.

The CDR3 DNA reads as TGTGCCAGCAGCTTCAGGGGGGTCCACAATGAGCAGTTCTTC. It translates to CASSFRGVHNEQFF. The chain carries TRBV11-2 and TRBJ2-1; maybe TRBD1 (7 bases). V lost 3 bases to trimming and J lost 5 bases, with 11 bases between them. CDR1 is SGHAT and CDR2 is FQNNGV in the germline V gene. The CDR3 runs to 14 residues.

This clone has just a few counts. The chain uses TRBV5-1 and TRBJ2-1; D unclear. V shed 0 bases and J shed 7 bases, with 14 bases lying between them. The V gene's germline CDR1 is SGHRS and CDR2 YFSETQ. The length of the CDR3 is 15 residues. CDR3 amino acids: CASSLDGRSLNEQFF. The CDR3 bases are TGCGCCAGCAGCTTGGATGGCCGATCATTGAATGAGCAGTTCTTC.

This chain uses TRBV11-2 with TRBJ1-1, with TRBD1 matching 9 bases. V dropped 3 bases and J dropped 10; count of bases not matched to a gene: 3. The CDR3 is 12 amino acids. Germline assignment: CDR1 SGHAT and CDR2 FQNNGV. This CDR3 is CASSFSTGGAFF. CDR3 DNA sequence: TGTGCCAGCAGCTTCTCGACAGGGGGAGCTTTCTTT.

The genes are TRBV5-1 and TRBJ2-2; possibly TRBD1 or TRBD2 for D (6 bases each). The germline V and J ends were trimmed by 0 bases and 2 bases, with 14 bases remaining between them. CDR1 is SGHRS, CDR2 YFSETQ, per germline. The CDR3 has 17 residues. CDR3 sequence (DNA): TGCGCCAGCAGCTTGGGAGGGGGGCCCCCAAACACCGGGGAGCTGTTTTTT. Protein sequence: CASSLGGGPPNTGELFF.

The rearrangement links TRBV9 to TRBJ2-2; 11 bases agree with TRBD2. This CDR3 has 16 residues. Germline values: CDR1 SGDLS, CDR2 YYNGEE. Trimming took 3 bases from V and 8 from J; bases not matched to a gene: 9. CDR3 bases: TGTGCCAGCAGCGAACTAGCGGGGGTATCGGGAGGGGAGCTGTTTTTT. Its protein is CASSELAGVSGGELFF.